These T cell receptor beta chains were read from a single sample in a study of shared clonotypes between healthy human individuals. Sequencing was performed with immunoSEQ multiplex PCR; in TCRdb, only in-frame clones are kept and a portion is missing. Of some 2.1 million clones listed, 85% to 95% are singletons. Sequencing input: naive CD4+ T cells sorted from blood. These receptors were collected from a man aged 18 to 29 in good health. The CDR3 runs from the conserved cysteine through the conserved F or W. A D gene is named only where the DNA matches it firmly. Rows may omit the clone size; those that give it use once, few, many or a size class.

TRBV18,TRBD2,TRBJ2-1,few,CASSLRLASTINEQFF,TGTGCCAGCTCCTTGAGACTAGCGTCTACTATCAATGAGCAGTTCTTC
TRBV7-2,NA,TRBJ2-5,NA,CASSLGMRETQYF,TGTGCCAGCAGCCTCGGGATGAGAGAGACCCAGTACTTC
TRBV7-2,NA,TRBJ2-7,once,CASSLRGAYEQYF,TGTGCCAGCAGCTTAAGGGGGGCCTACGAGCAGTACTTC
TRBV27,NA,TRBJ1-1,NA,CASKTRGGVNTEAFF,TGTGCCAGCAAAACCAGGGGAGGGGTGAACACTGAAGCTTTCTTT
TRBV2,NA,TRBJ1-5,NA,CASNTQENQPQHF,TGTGCCAGCAACACCCAGGAGAATCAGCCCCAGCATTTT
TRBV29-1,TRBD1,TRBJ1-2,NA,CSALPWDRGSSNYGYTF,TGCAGCGCCCTCCCCTGGGACAGGGGGTCCTCCAACTATGGCTACACCTTC
TRBV7-9,NA,TRBJ1-1,NA,CASSLNPGNTEAFF,TGTGCCAGCAGTTTAAATCCGGGTAACACTGAAGCTTTCTTT
TRBV15,NA,TRBJ2-5,NA,CATSRDGTWWSGQETQYF,TGTGCCACCAGCAGAGATGGGACCTGGTGGAGCGGTCAAGAGACCCAGTACTTC
TRBV5-1,TRBD1,TRBJ1-1,NA,CASSLGQGEVTEAFF,TGCGCCAGCAGCTTGGGACAGGGTGAGGTCACTGAAGCTTTCTTT
TRBV18,TRBD1,TRBJ2-6,NA,CASSPLGTGSGANVLTF,TGTGCCAGCTCACCACTCGGGACAGGTAGTGGGGCCAACGTCCTGACTTTC
TRBV9,TRBD2,TRBJ2-1,NA,CASSVVASGSVEQFF,TGTGCCAGCAGCGTAGTGGCTAGCGGGTCGGTTGAGCAGTTCTTC
TRBV4-1,NA,TRBJ2-7,NA,CASSLEGTSPYEQYF,TGCGCCAGCAGCCTCGAAGGGACATCCCCCTACGAGCAGTACTTC
TRBV20-1,NA,TRBJ2-7,NA,CSAPRGDEQYF,TGCAGTGCCCCTAGAGGGGACGAGCAGTACTTC
TRBV6-5,TRBD2,TRBJ2-1,NA,CASSEGLAENEQFF,TGTGCCAGCAGCGAGGGACTAGCGGAAAATGAGCAGTTCTTC
TRBV2,NA,TRBJ1-1,NA,CASSGQAGGTEAFF,TGTGCCAGCAGTGGACAAGCGGGGGGCACTGAAGCTTTCTTT
TRBV7-2,TRBD2,TRBJ2-5,NA,CASSLLRGRAQETQYF,TGTGCCAGCAGCTTATTACGCGGGAGGGCCCAAGAGACCCAGTACTTC
TRBV18,TRBD1,TRBJ1-5,NA,CASSPGTGYGQPQHF,TGTGCCAGCTCACCCGGGACAGGGTATGGTCAGCCCCAGCATTTT
TRBV7-2,TRBD1,TRBJ2-7,NA,CASSFGTAVYEQYF,TGTGCCAGCAGCTTCGGGACAGCAGTGTACGAGCAGTACTTC
TRBV2,TRBD1,TRBJ2-7,NA,CASRTGFSQYF,TGTGCCAGCCGGACAGGGTTCTCGCAGTACTTC